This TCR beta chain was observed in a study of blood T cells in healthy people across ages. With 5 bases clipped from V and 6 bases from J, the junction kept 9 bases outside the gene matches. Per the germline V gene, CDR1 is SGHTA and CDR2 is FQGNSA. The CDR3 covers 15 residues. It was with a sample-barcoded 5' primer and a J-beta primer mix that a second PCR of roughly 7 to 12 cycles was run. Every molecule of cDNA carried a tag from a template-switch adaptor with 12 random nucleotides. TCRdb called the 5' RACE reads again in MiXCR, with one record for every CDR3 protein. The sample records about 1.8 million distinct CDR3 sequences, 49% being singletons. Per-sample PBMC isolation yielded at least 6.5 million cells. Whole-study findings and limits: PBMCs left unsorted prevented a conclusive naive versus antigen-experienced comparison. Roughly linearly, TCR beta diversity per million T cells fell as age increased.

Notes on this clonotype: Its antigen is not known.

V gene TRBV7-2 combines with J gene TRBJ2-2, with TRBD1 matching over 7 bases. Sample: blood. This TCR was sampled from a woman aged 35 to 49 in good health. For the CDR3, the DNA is TGTGCCAGCAGCGCCCGGGACAGTTCCTCCGGGGAGCTGTTTTTT. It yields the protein CASSARDSSSGELFF. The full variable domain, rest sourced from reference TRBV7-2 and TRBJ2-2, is GAGVSQSPSNKVTEKGKDVELRCDPISGHTALYWYRQSLGQGLEFLIYFQGNSAPDKSGLPSDRFSAERTGGSVSTLTIQRTQQEDSAVYLCASSARDSSSGELFFGEGSRLTVL.